A selection of T cell receptor beta chains follows, all from one sample in a study of cytomegalovirus exposure and HLA in healthy donors. Generated by immunoSEQ multiplex PCR, the TCRdb table keeps only in-frame clones and is missing some. In the table there are under 200,000 clones, around 79% of which are singletons. Material: PBMCs. The source of these receptors is a woman aged 40 to 50 in good health and CMV-seronegative. Both conserved end residues are part of each CDR3. D genes are given only for firm matches. The size entry is marked missing in some rows and otherwise reads once, few, many or a size class.

v_gene	j_gene	d_gene	abundance	CDR3aa	CDR3nt
TRBV28	TRBJ1-2	TRBD1	-	CASSLRTGILSGGYTF	TGTGCCAGCAGCCTTAGGACAGGAATCCTATCCGGCGGCTACACCTTC
TRBV7-3	TRBJ2-5	-	-	CASSLNYLETQYF	TGTGCCAGCAGCTTAAATTATCTCGAGACCCAGTACTTC
TRBV7-8	TRBJ2-5	-	-	CASSSMGGHQETQYF	TGTGCCAGCAGTTCCATGGGGGGACACCAAGAGACCCAGTACTTC
TRBV7-8	TRBJ1-1	-	-	CASSSKMERPEAFF	TGTGCCAGCAGCTCAAAAATGGAGAGGCCTGAAGCTTTCTTT
TRBV7-9	TRBJ1-1	TRBD1	-	CASSDRTGREAFF	TGTGCCAGCAGCGACCGGACAGGGAGGGAAGCTTTCTTT
TRBV11-2	TRBJ1-2	TRBD1	-	CASSRDRPHGYTF	TGTGCCAGCAGCAGGGACAGGCCCCATGGCTACACCTTC
TRBV5-5	TRBJ1-1	TRBD1	-	CASSFRAGQGANTEAFF	TGTGCCAGCAGCTTTAGGGCCGGACAGGGGGCTAACACTGAAGCTTTCTTT
TRBV5-1	TRBJ2-5	TRBD1	-	CASSQTGIRQGGETQYF	TGCGCCAGCAGCCAAACAGGAATAAGACAGGGCGGGGAGACCCAGTACTTC
TRBV4-2	TRBJ2-5	-	-	CASSQEYRQLNQETQYF	TGTGCCAGCAGCCAAGAGTACAGACAATTAAACCAAGAGACCCAGTACTTC
TRBV2	TRBJ1-2	-	-	CASRYGYTF	TGTGCCAGCCGCTATGGCTACACCTTC
TRBV28	TRBJ1-1	-	-	CASSFSGFGTEAFF	TGTGCCAGCAGTTTCAGCGGCTTCGGCACTGAAGCTTTCTTT
TRBV2	TRBJ2-7	-	-	CASSVNYEQYF	TGTGCCAGCAGTGTTAACTACGAGCAGTACTTC
TRBV14	TRBJ2-7	-	-	CASSQTGTVEQYF	TGTGCCAGCAGCCAGACAGGTACGGTCGAGCAGTACTTC
TRBV21-1	TRBJ2-7	-	-	CASSRPGQGEHEQYF	TGTGCCAGCAGCAGACCGGGACAGGGGGAACACGAGCAGTACTTC
TRBV15	TRBJ1-1	-	few	CATSIGQYTEAFF	TGTGCCACCAGCATAGGACAGTACACTGAAGCTTTCTTT
TRBV4-1	TRBJ1-2	-	-	CASSQVGRYGYTF	TGCGCCAGCAGCCAAGTGGGCAGGTATGGCTACACCTTC
TRBV6-5	TRBJ1-1	TRBD1	few	CASRTGDTEAFF	TGTGCCAGCAGGACAGGGGACACTGAAGCTTTCTTT
TRBV5-1	TRBJ1-3	TRBD1	once	CASSQLQGASGNTIYF	TGCGCCAGCAGCCAACTCCAGGGGGCGTCTGGAAACACCATATATTTT
TRBV28	TRBJ2-2	-	-	CASIGNTGELFF	TGTGCCAGCATCGGGAACACCGGGGAGCTGTTTTTT
TRBV2	TRBJ1-1	TRBD1	-	CASSPQGAGYTEAFF	TGTGCCAGCAGCCCACAGGGGGCGGGGTACACTGAAGCTTTCTTT
TRBV7-2	TRBJ2-3	TRBD2	-	CASTSSGGVDTQYF	TGTGCCAGCACCTCTAGCGGGGGGGTCGATACGCAGTATTTT
TRBV28	TRBJ1-6	TRBD1	-	CAIPGTGNSDSPLHF	TGTGCCATTCCCGGGACAGGGAATTCGGATTCACCCCTCCACTTT
TRBV19	TRBJ2-1	-	-	CASSIGGSDEQFF	TGTGCCAGTAGTATTGGGGGGAGTGATGAGCAGTTCTTC
TRBV7-2	TRBJ1-6	-	-	CASSPGARNSPLHF	TGTGCCAGCAGCCCCGGTGCCCGCAATTCACCCCTCCACTTT